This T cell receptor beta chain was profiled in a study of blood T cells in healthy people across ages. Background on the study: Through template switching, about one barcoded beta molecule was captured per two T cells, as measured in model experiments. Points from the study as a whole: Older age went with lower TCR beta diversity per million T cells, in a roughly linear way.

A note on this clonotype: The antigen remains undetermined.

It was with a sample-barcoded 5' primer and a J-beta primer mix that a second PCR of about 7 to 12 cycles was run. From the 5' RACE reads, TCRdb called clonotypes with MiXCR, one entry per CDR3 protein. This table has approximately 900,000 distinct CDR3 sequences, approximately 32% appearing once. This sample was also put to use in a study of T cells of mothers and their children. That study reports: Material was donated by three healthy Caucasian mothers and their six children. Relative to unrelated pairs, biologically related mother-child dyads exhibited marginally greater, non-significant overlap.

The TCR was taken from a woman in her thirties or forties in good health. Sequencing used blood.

The CDR3 region has the DNA TGCAGCGTTGAGGCACTCGGGCGTAGTGGAAACACCATATATTTT. Its protein is CSVEALGRSGNTIYF. The chain recombines TRBV29-1 with TRBJ1-3, with D hard to call. The germline V gene has CDR1 SQVTM and CDR2 ANQGSEA. Trimming shortened V by 3 bases and J by 3 bases, and 15 bases separated the two germline ends. The CDR3 spans 15 residues.